This T cell receptor beta chain was observed in a study of cytomegalovirus exposure and HLA in healthy donors. Points from the study as a whole: Most TCR sequences showed up rarely, but some public TCRs showed up in many donors.

Sampled while nominally healthy, donors likely had unrecorded immune exposures. This CDR3 has 15 amino acids. Germline V gene sequence: CDR1 WNHNN, CDR2 SYGVQD (reference sequence). V dropped 7 bases and J dropped 2; count of bases not matched to a gene: 9. PCR was performed using 60 Vbeta and 13 Jbeta primers. In the original workflow: Around 83 million unique TCR beta chains, roughly 11 million shared, were counted in a later analysis. Method: immunoSEQ multiplex PCR; TCRdb's copy keeps in-frame clones and lacks some. Clone size and the V and J calls come from that table; the DNA yielded D and trimming. The sample records 140,000 or so clones, approximately 65% being singletons. This clone has just a few counts. Its cognate antigen is unknown.

Sequenced material: PBMCs. The chain employs TRBV10-1 and TRBJ2-7, with 9 bases identical to TRBD1. The sequence was obtained from a woman aged 55-70 years in good health and CMV-seronegative. CDR3 protein: CASTDGQGWAYEQYF. CDR3 in DNA: TGCGCCAGCACCGACGGACAGGGGTGGGCCTACGAGCAGTACTTC.